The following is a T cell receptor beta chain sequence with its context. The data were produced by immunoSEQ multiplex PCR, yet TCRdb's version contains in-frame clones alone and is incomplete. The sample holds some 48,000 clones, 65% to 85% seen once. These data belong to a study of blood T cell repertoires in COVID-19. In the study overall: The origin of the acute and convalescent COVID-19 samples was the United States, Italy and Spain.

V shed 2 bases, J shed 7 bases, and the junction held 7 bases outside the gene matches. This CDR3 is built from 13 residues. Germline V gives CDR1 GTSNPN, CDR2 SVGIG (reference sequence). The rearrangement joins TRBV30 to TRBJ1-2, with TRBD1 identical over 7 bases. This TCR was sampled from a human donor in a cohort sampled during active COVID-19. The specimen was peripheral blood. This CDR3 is CAWSKQGRGGYTF. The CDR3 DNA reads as TGTGCCTGGAGTAAACAGGGGCGGGGTGGCTACACCTTC.